Listed here are 23 T cell receptor beta chains from one sample, sequenced in a study of T cell repertoires in cytomegalovirus infection (dated by TCRdb to between 2018 and 2021). TCRdb lists the instrument as Illumina HiSeq 1500. The raw public data were reprocessed by TCRdb itself: fastp quality trimming at Q25, MiXCR clonotype calling, in-frame beta chains only. Duplicate CDR3 protein sequences are folded into a single record with the most common DNA and genes. This sample gives approximately 130,000 distinct CDR3 sequences in total; 8.8% of them show up just once. In total, the top ten clones hold around 9.1% of the sample. What was sequenced was PBMCs. The receptors shown here come from a human donor in good health (CMV status not recorded). Some clones in this sample may be carry-over from other donors' samples.

This clonotype was detected only a few times. The chain couples TRBV10-3 to TRBJ2-3, with D unresolved. Germline V gene sequence: CDR1 ENHRY, CDR2 SYGVKD. V lost 3 bases, J lost 0 bases, and 10 bases lay in between. The CDR3 consists of 15 residues. The CDR3 DNA is TGTGCCATCAGTGAACAGCCTGGGAGCACAGATACGCAGTATTTT. Translated, it gives CAISEQPGSTDTQYF.

This clonotype was observed at least ten times. The chain uses TRBV15 and TRBJ1-1; D uncertain. The V end lost 5 bases, the J end lost 0 bases, and 7 bases lay between the germline ends. CDR3 length: 13 amino acids. Germline V gene data show CDR1 as LNHNV and CDR2 as YYDKDF (reference sequence). CDR3 sequence reads: CATSWTVNTEAFF. The CDR3 DNA follows: TGTGCCACCAGCTGGACCGTGAACACTGAAGCTTTCTTT.

A remark on this clonotype: A read error is possible here, since a much larger clone lies one base away. This chain joins TRBV10-3 and TRBJ1-4; tentative D call: TRBD1 (5 bases). This CDR3 region has 12 residues. In germline, CDR1 is ENHRY, CDR2 SYGVKD. CDR3 DNA sequence: TGTGCCTTCAGTGAGTTGGCAGGGAAACTGTTTTTT. Translation: CAFSELAGKLFF.

There are a few counts of this clonotype. The chain uses TRBV27 and TRBJ2-3; no clear D gene. The CDR3 has 15 amino acids. Germline V lookup: CDR1 MNHEY, CDR2 SMNVEV (reference sequence). V shed 4 bases and J shed 0 bases, with 11 bases lying between them. As DNA, the CDR3 is TGTGCCAGCAGTTCTGGTAGGCGAAGCACAGATACGCAGTATTTT. The encoded protein is CASSSGRRSTDTQYF.

This chain links TRBV19 with TRBJ2-1; 10 bases are shared with TRBD2. The CDR3 runs to 16 residues. CDR1 and CDR2 (germline): LNHDA, SQIVND (reference sequence). Trimming at V came to 1 base and at J to 1 base, leaving 1 base not matched to a gene. In DNA, the CDR3 is TGTGCCAGTAGTATAGCGGGACTAGCGTCCTACAATGAGCAGTTCTTC. The encoded protein is CASSIAGLASYNEQFF.

This clonotype was detected a few times. The chain carries TRBV2 and TRBJ1-5; unclear D gene. V was trimmed by 5 bases and J by 5 bases, leaving 10 bases between them. This CDR3 contains 13 residues. Germline lookup yields CDR1 SNHLY and CDR2 FYNNEI. CDR3 nucleotide sequence: TGTGCCAGCAGTAGTCGTTGGGATCAGCCCCAGCATTTT. Amino acids: CASSSRWDQPQHF.

The table lists this clonotype with many counts. CDR3 DNA: TGTGCCAGCAGCTTAACGGGGACAGGGTATGGCTACACCTTC. Amino acids: CASSLTGTGYGYTF. The chain links TRBV7-3 to TRBJ1-2; 9 positions match TRBD1. CDR3 length equals 14 residues. V lost 0 bases, J lost 5 bases, and 1 base stayed unmatched. Per the germline V gene, CDR1 is SGHTA and CDR2 is FQGTGA.

This clonotype showed up just a few times. V is TRBV6-1 and J is TRBJ2-2; 9 bases align to TRBD1. The CDR3 runs 17 residues. From germline, CDR1 is MNHNS and CDR2 SASEGT. After removal of 6 bases from V and 6 bases from J, the junction contained 14 bases not matched to a gene. The CDR3 sequence: CASSGTGTGKAAGELFF. DNA for the CDR3: TGTGCCAGCAGCGGAACCGGGACAGGGAAAGCGGCCGGGGAGCTGTTTTTT.

This clonotype was recorded at least ten times. The chain employs TRBV28 and TRBJ2-1; 9 positions agree with TRBD1. This CDR3 region has 14 residues. Germline CDR1 is MDHEN and CDR2 is SYDVKM. Trimming at V came to 6 bases and at J to 3 bases, leaving 3 bases not matched to a gene. CDR3 DNA sequence: TGTGCCAGCAGCAGGACAGGGGACTACAATGAGCAGTTCTTC. The encoded protein is CASSRTGDYNEQFF.

This clonotype was counted ten times or more. This chain connects TRBV19 to TRBJ1-5, with 7 bases matching TRBD1. This CDR3 has 13 amino acids. Germline lookup yields CDR1 LNHDA and CDR2 SQIVND (reference sequence). The V and J ends lost 5 bases and 7 bases, in that order; junction bases with no gene match: 5. In DNA, the CDR3 is TGTGCCAGTAGTGTACAGGGGAACCAGCCCCAGCATTTT. It translates to CASSVQGNQPQHF.

This clonotype was seen repeatedly, ten times or more. The genes are TRBV3-1 and TRBJ1-1, with D possibly matching TRBD1 (5 bases). The CDR3 contains 12 residues. CDR1 is LGHDT, CDR2 YNNKEL, per germline (reference sequence). V gave up 1 base and J gave up 7 bases, with 7 bases separating them. This CDR3 reads CASSQVGGEAFF. Here the CDR3 DNA reads TGTGCCAGCAGCCAAGTTGGGGGTGAAGCTTTCTTT.

This clonotype was counted ten times or more. The gene calls are TRBV12-3 or TRBV12-4 and TRBJ1-1; D is undetermined. Trimming took 1 base from V and 4 from J, leaving 13 bases between them. CDR3 size: 15 residues. CDR3 coding DNA: TGTGCCAGCAGTTTAGTAAGTGGGCCGGGCACTGAAGCTTTCTTT. Translated, it gives CASSLVSGPGTEAFF.

The table lists this clonotype with many counts. This sequence joins TRBV7-2 and TRBJ2-2; D gene uncertain. Germline CDR1 reads SGHTA; CDR2 reads FQGNSA. V was cut by 5 bases and J by 6 bases, with 16 bases left in between. The CDR3 sequence is 15 residues long. CDR3 sequence: CASSLLGSLAGELFF. The CDR3 region has the DNA TGTGCCAGCAGCCTCCTGGGCTCTTTGGCCGGGGAGCTGTTTTTT.

This clonotype was counted only a few times. This rearrangement joins TRBV2 to TRBJ1-1; D is undetermined. CDR3 length equals 13 residues. V was cut by 3 bases and J by 6 bases, with 11 bases left in between. Germline lookup yields CDR1 SNHLY and CDR2 FYNNEI. In nucleotides, the CDR3 is TGTGCCAGCAGTGACCTGGCCGGGGCTGAAGCTTTCTTT. Translating it yields CASSDLAGAEAFF.

Many counts were recorded for this clonotype. The J gene is TRBJ2-1, the V gene TRBV20-1, with 9 bases lining up with TRBD2. V was pared by 1 base and J by 0 bases, with 13 bases of the junction left unmatched. Germline CDR1 and CDR2: DFQATT and SNEGSKA (reference sequence). There are 19 residues in the CDR3. CDR3 coding DNA: TGCAGTGCTAGAGGTGATATGCTAGCGGGGAAAAGCTCCTACAATGAGCAGTTCTTC. It encodes CSARGDMLAGKSSYNEQFF.

This clonotype has a count of ten or more. This chain connects TRBV3-1 to TRBJ1-1; D is undetermined. Trimming took 1 base from V and 6 from J, leaving 3 bases between them. This CDR3 is 11 amino acids long. The germline gives CDR1 LGHDT, CDR2 YNNKEL (reference sequence). The CDR3 is CASSQGAEAFF. CDR3 nucleotides: TGTGCCAGCAGCCAAGGGGCTGAAGCTTTCTTT.

In its sample, this clonotype was seen many times. The chain uses TRBV6-1 and TRBJ1-1, with 7 nucleotides matching TRBD1. The CDR3 runs to 14 residues. The V segment lost 3 bases and the J segment 4 bases; nucleotides outside the gene matches: 5. Germline loops: CDR1 MNHNS, CDR2 SASEGT. The chain's CDR3 is CASSETGFGTEAFF. The CDR3 DNA reads TGTGCCAGCAGTGAGACAGGGTTTGGCACTGAAGCTTTCTTT.

The sample holds many counts of this clonotype. As DNA, the CDR3 is TGTGCCAGCAGCTCCCTTGTGACGTTGAACACTGAAGCTTTCTTT. Amino acid sequence: CASSSLVTLNTEAFF. The J gene is TRBJ1-1, the V gene TRBV6-6; D uncertain. V shed 6 bases and J shed 0 bases, with 14 bases lying between them. The CDR3 loop spans 15 amino acids. Germline V gene lookup returns CDR1 MNHNY and CDR2 SVGAGI (reference sequence).

The table lists this clonotype with many counts. J is TRBJ1-1 and V is TRBV6-2 or TRBV6-3; D is possibly TRBD1 (6 bases). The CDR3 is made up of 14 amino acids. Germline CDR1 and CDR2: MNHEY and SVGEGT. V gave up 5 bases and J gave up 1 base, with 11 bases separating them. The CDR3, as DNA: TGTGCCAGCAGTCTAATACAGGGGAACACTGAAGCTTTCTTT. Encoded protein: CASSLIQGNTEAFF.

CDR3 in amino acids: CASSFSTGVANYGYTF. The CDR3 DNA follows: TGTGCCAGCAGCTTTTCTACAGGGGTAGCTAACTATGGCTACACCTTC. This chain connects TRBV11-2 to TRBJ1-2; 7 nucleotides agree with TRBD1. The CDR3 is made up of 16 amino acids. Germline V gives CDR1 SGHAT, CDR2 FQNNGV. After removal of 3 bases from V and 0 bases from J, the junction contained 7 bases not matched to a gene.

The chain employs TRBV20-1 and TRBJ1-2; no clear D. Germline CDR1 is DFQATT and CDR2 is SNEGSKA (reference sequence). CDR3 length: 14 amino acids. V lost 1 base, J lost 4 bases, and 13 bases lay in between. As DNA, the CDR3 is TGCAGTGCTAGAGTGTCGGGCGACCGCTATGGCTACACCTTC. This gives the protein CSARVSGDRYGYTF.

The CDR3 protein is CATSGPGVRNTEAFF. CDR3 DNA sequence: TGTGCCACCAGCGGCCCGGGGGTCAGGAACACTGAAGCTTTCTTT. This chain joins TRBV24-1 and TRBJ1-1; weak D call: TRBD1 (5 bases). This CDR3 is 15 amino acids long. Germline CDR1 is KGHDR and CDR2 is SFDVKD. The V gene lost 7 bases and the J gene lost 1 base, with 15 bases spanning the gap.

This clonotype was detected ten times or more. The CDR3 sequence is CSVCLDSNTEAFF. The CDR3 region has the DNA TGCAGCGTTTGTCTGGACTCGAACACTGAAGCTTTCTTT. The rearrangement uses TRBV29-1 and TRBJ1-1; D is unclear. The CDR3 length is 13 residues. CDR1 is SQVTM, CDR2 ANQGSEA, per germline. Trimming stripped 5 bases from V and 1 base from J, with 11 bases between.